The clone carrying this T cell receptor beta chain was seen only a few times. The entry originates in a study of blood T cell repertoires in COVID-19. The overall study: Samples taken during acute and convalescent COVID-19 were collected in the United States, Italy and Spain. Sample material is recorded as cDNA or gDNA derived from T cells, B-cell-depleted T cells, or PBMCs.

Participants, about 18 to 100 years old, spanned 24 US areas. In assigning cohorts, the study relied on participant-reported clinical history. The table came from immunoSEQ multiplex PCR; TCRdb's copy has only in-frame clones and leaves some out. The data show around 250,000 clones, with about nine tenths seen just once and more than 0.95% held by the top ten. The junction had 9 bases not matched to a gene; V was cut back by 2 bases and J by 2 bases. CDR3 length: 16 residues. Germline V lookup: CDR1 GTSNPN, CDR2 SVGIG (reference sequence). The chain recombines TRBV30 with TRBJ1-3; TRBD1 aligns across 7 bases. The source of this sequence is a woman aged 35 to 49 with acute COVID-19. The sequenced sample was PBMCs or T cells enriched from blood (not recorded which). CDR3 sequence reads: CAWSILQGSPGNTIYF. The DNA of the CDR3 is TGTGCCTGGAGTATCCTACAGGGGTCTCCTGGAAACACCATATATTTT.